The 26 T cell receptor beta chains below come from one sample, sequenced in a study of blood T cell repertoires in COVID-19. Method: immunoSEQ multiplex PCR; TCRdb's copy keeps in-frame clones and lacks some. The sample shows about 160,000 clones, less than 90% of them seen only once. Sequences were obtained from PBMCs or T cells enriched from blood (not recorded which). These TCRs come from a woman in her forties or fifties who had recovered from COVID-19.

This clone was recorded a few times. The chain joins TRBV27 to TRBJ2-1, with 12 nucleotides matching TRBD2. The CDR3 sequence is 15 residues long. J gave up 7 bases and V 5 bases, and 6 bases lay outside the gene matches. Germline CDR1 is MNHEY and CDR2 is SMNVEV (reference sequence). CDR3 sequence: CASSAASGGVNEQFF. Written as DNA, the CDR3 is TGTGCCAGCAGTGCCGCTAGCGGGGGGGTTAATGAGCAGTTCTTC.

The chain has TRBV10-3 and TRBJ2-2, with D perhaps matching TRBD1 (6 bases). CDR1 ENHRY and CDR2 SYGVKD come from the germline V gene. V dropped 6 bases and J dropped 6 bases, with 17 bases sitting between them. The CDR3 has 15 residues. The CDR3 spells CAIRTQGNGAGELFF. The CDR3 DNA is TGTGCCATCAGGACTCAGGGGAATGGGGCCGGGGAGCTGTTTTTT.

The chain is built from TRBV10-3 and TRBJ1-1, with a tentative D call TRBD1 (5 bases). In germline, CDR1 is ENHRY, CDR2 SYGVKD. Trimming pared 4 bases from V and 8 bases from J, leaving 14 bases between. The CDR3 has 13 residues. DNA of the CDR3: TGTGCCATCAGTGGGGAGGGGTACAGGGAAGCTTTCTTT. It yields the protein CAISGEGYREAFF.

On this clone itself: Within the sample, other DNA sequences also encode this same CDR3. The chain has TRBV6-5 and TRBJ2-1; TRBD2 is a possible D gene (5 bases). The germline V gene has CDR1 MNHEY and CDR2 SVGAGI. The CDR3 is 11 residues long. Trimming removed 8 bases from V and 4 bases from J, with 6 bases in between. In DNA form, the CDR3 reads TGTGCCAGCGGGAGATACAATGAGCAGTTCTTC. It codes for CASGRYNEQFF.

The chain combines TRBV5-8 with TRBJ2-1; weak D call: TRBD2 (5 bases). The CDR3 totals 13 residues. V dropped 7 bases and J dropped 6 bases, with 14 bases sitting between them. Germline CDR1 reads SGHTS; CDR2 reads YDEGEE. The CDR3 DNA is TGTGCCAGCCAGGACTCAAACTCCAATGAGCAGTTCTTC. Amino acids: CASQDSNSNEQFF.

The chain has TRBV9 and TRBJ2-7; D may be TRBD1 (6 bases). Deletions cut 0 bases from V and 1 base from J, with 14 bases between. The length of the CDR3 is 16 residues. The germline V gene has CDR1 SGDLS and CDR2 YYNGEE. The CDR3 coding sequence is TGTGCCAGCAGCGTAGAGGGGGTAGGGGGATCCTACGAGCAGTACTTC. Translated: CASSVEGVGGSYEQYF.

This clone was seen only a few times. This chain uses TRBV7-2 with TRBJ2-5; D might be TRBD2 (5 bases). V dropped 4 bases and J dropped 5 bases, with 14 bases sitting between them. Germline CDR1 reads SGHTA; CDR2 reads FQGNSA. The CDR3 loop spans 14 amino acids. The CDR3 DNA reads as TGTGCCAGCAGCTCCCGGGGTCCCCGGGAGACCCAGTACTTC. Its protein product is CASSSRGPRETQYF.

The V gene is TRBV2, the J gene TRBJ2-6, with D unclear. Germline CDR1 reads SNHLY; CDR2 reads FYNNEI. Trimming shortened V by 7 bases and J by 0 bases, and 13 bases separated the two germline ends. The CDR3 is 16 residues long. The CDR3 sequence: CASTGQSLSGANVLTF. The CDR3 region has the DNA TGTGCCAGCACGGGTCAGTCCCTCTCTGGGGCCAACGTCCTGACTTTC. The full variable domain, its missing parts supplied by reference TRBV2 and TRBJ2-6, is EPEVTQTPSHQVTQMGQEVILRCVPISNHLYFYWYRQILGQKVEFLVSFYNNEISEKSEIFDDQFSVERPDGSNFTLKIRSTKLEDSAMYFCASTGQSLSGANVLTFGAGSRLTVL.

The gene calls are TRBV11-3 and TRBJ2-3; 8 nucleotides line up with TRBD2. From germline, CDR1 is SGHNT and CDR2 YENEEA. The CDR3 is 17 amino acids. V was clipped by 5 bases and J by 5 bases; unmatched bases: 15. In nucleotides, the CDR3 is TGTGCCAGCAGCCGTCGGGGGCGAGCGGGGGTCCAAGATACGCAGTATTTT. Residues: CASSRRGRAGVQDTQYF.

This chain links TRBV19 with TRBJ1-2; no firm D call. The CDR3 contains 15 residues. V gave up 9 bases and J gave up 4 bases, with 21 bases separating them. In germline, CDR1 is LNHDA, CDR2 SQIVND (reference sequence). The CDR3 loop is CASRRLNGEAYGYTF. The CDR3 DNA reads as TGTGCCAGCCGGAGACTTAATGGAGAAGCCTATGGCTACACCTTC.

The V call is TRBV27, the J call TRBJ1-3, with D unclear. With 3 bases removed from V and 4 bases from J, the gap between germline ends came to 10 bases. CDR3 length equals 14 residues. CDR1 and CDR2 (germline): MNHEY, SMNVEV (reference sequence). The DNA for the CDR3 is TGTGCCAGCAGTTTTTCGGGAAAAGGAAACACCATATATTTT. Residues: CASSFSGKGNTIYF.

The CDR3 loop is CASSKEEGQPQHF. As DNA, the CDR3 is TGTGCCAGTAGTAAGGAGGAGGGTCAGCCCCAGCATTTT. This sequence joins TRBV19 and TRBJ1-5; D not certain. V lost 4 bases to trimming and J lost 6 bases, with 10 bases between them. The germline gives CDR1 LNHDA, CDR2 SQIVND (reference sequence). CDR3 length: 13 amino acids. Based on the CDR3 plus reference TRBV19 and TRBJ1-5, the full variable domain is DGGITQSPKYLFRKEGQNVTLSCEQNLNHDAMYWYRQDPGQGLRLIYYSQIVNDFQKGDIAEGYSVSREKKESFPLTVTSAQKNPTAFYLCASSKEEGQPQHFGDGTRLSIL.

The CDR3 protein is CASRGQSGTDTQYF. In DNA, the CDR3 is TGTGCCAGTAGGGGGCAATCAGGCACAGATACGCAGTATTTT. This chain uses TRBV19 with TRBJ2-3; tentatively, D is TRBD1 (5 bases). Germline loops: CDR1 LNHDA, CDR2 SQIVND (reference sequence). The CDR3 runs to 14 residues. V dropped 6 bases and J dropped 1 base, with 11 bases sitting between them.

As concerns this clone: An end of the junction does not agree with germline; a read error may underlie this. The V gene is TRBV5-4, the J gene TRBJ2-1, with 7 bases lining up with TRBD1. Per the germline V gene, CDR1 is SGHNT and CDR2 is YYREEE (reference sequence). This CDR3 contains 16 residues. The DNA for the CDR3 is TGTGCCAGCAGCTTGGGGGGTGGACAGGCCTTCAATGAACAGTTCTTC. This translates into CASSLGGGQAFNEQFF.

The chain has TRBV10-3 and TRBJ2-6, with TRBD1 as a possible D gene (6 bases). Trimming stripped 9 bases from V and 0 bases from J, with 18 bases between. The germline gives CDR1 ENHRY, CDR2 SYGVKD. This CDR3 is built from 17 residues. CDR3 in DNA: TGTGCCATAGGCCCACAGGGAATCTTCTCTGGGGCCAACGTCCTGACTTTC. Its protein product is CAIGPQGIFSGANVLTF.

V and J are TRBV29-1 and TRBJ1-2; D may be TRBD1 (5 bases). Germline V CDR1 and CDR2: SQVTM, ANQGSEA. CDR3 length equals 12 residues. Trimming removed 4 bases at V and 4 bases at J, with 10 bases between. CDR3 bases: TGCAGCGTTGGGGGCGGGAGCTATGGCTACACCTTC. Protein sequence: CSVGGGSYGYTF.

V and J are TRBV28 and TRBJ1-2, with D unresolved. Germline CDR1 MDHEN, CDR2 SYDVKM. V was trimmed by 0 bases and J by 1 base, leaving 6 bases between them. This CDR3 is 14 amino acids long. This CDR3 reads CASSLWGGNYGYTF. The CDR3 DNA sequence: TGTGCCAGCAGTTTATGGGGAGGTAACTATGGCTACACCTTC.

The chain couples TRBV19 to TRBJ1-3, with 9 bases matching TRBD1. V shed 6 bases, J shed 1 base, and the junction held 10 bases outside the gene matches. This CDR3 has 17 residues. CDR1 LNHDA and CDR2 SQIVND come from the germline V gene (reference sequence). Here the CDR3 reads CASSNFLGTGSGNTIYF. The CDR3 bases are TGTGCCAGTAGCAACTTCCTCGGGACAGGGTCTGGAAACACCATATATTTT.

The chain couples TRBV5-6 to TRBJ1-1; 7 nucleotides line up with TRBD1. Germline loops: CDR1 SGHDT, CDR2 YYEEEE. The CDR3 runs to 17 residues. J was trimmed by 7 bases and V by 8 bases; bases with no gene match: 23. The CDR3 bases are TGTGCCAGTAAGAGAAACCCGAGGACAGGCTCGATGAATGAAGCTTTCTTT. This codes for CASKRNPRTGSMNEAFF.

The V gene is TRBV28, the J gene TRBJ2-2, with no clear D. Germline V gives CDR1 MDHEN, CDR2 SYDVKM. Trimming removed 5 bases at V and 0 bases at J, with 10 bases between. The length of the CDR3 is 15 residues. The CDR3 DNA follows: TGTGCCAGCAGTGTGACCGACTCGAACACCGGGGAGCTGTTTTTT. It translates to CASSVTDSNTGELFF. The full variable domain, with the rest looked up from reference TRBV28 and TRBJ2-2, is DVKVTQSSRYLVKRTGEKVFLECVQDMDHENMFWYRQDPGLGLRLIYFSYDVKMKEKGDIPEGYSVSREKKERFSLILESASTNQTSMYLCASSVTDSNTGELFFGEGSRLTVL.

The chain uses TRBV28 and TRBJ2-7, with D perhaps TRBD2 (6 bases). Per germline, CDR1 MDHEN and CDR2 SYDVKM. Trimming cost V 6 bases and J 6 bases, with 15 bases left between them. CDR3 length: 13 residues. As DNA, the CDR3 is TGTGCCAGCAGACCCCCTGGCGGGACCGAGCAGTACTTC. Its protein product is CASRPPGGTEQYF.

The chain couples TRBV7-2 to TRBJ2-3; 11 nucleotides agree with TRBD2. There are 16 residues in the CDR3. Germline CDR1 SGHTA, CDR2 FQGNSA. After removal of 3 bases from V and 9 bases from J, the junction contained 11 bases not matched to a gene. This CDR3 reads CASSLPLAGGTATQYF. In DNA, the CDR3 is TGTGCCAGCAGCTTGCCTCTAGCGGGGGGAACAGCAACGCAGTATTTT. Using reference TRBV7-2 and TRBJ2-3 for the parts outside the CDR3, the full variable domain is GAGVSQSPSNKVTEKGKDVELRCDPISGHTALYWYRQSLGQGLEFLIYFQGNSAPDKSGLPSDRFSAERTGGSVSTLTIQRTQQEDSAVYLCASSLPLAGGTATQYFGPGTRLTVL.

The rearrangement uses TRBV29-1 and TRBJ1-4; weak D call: TRBD1 (6 bases). CDR3 length equals 13 residues. Germline V gene lookup returns CDR1 SQVTM and CDR2 ANQGSEA. The V gene lost 6 bases and the J gene lost 8 bases, with 16 bases spanning the gap. The CDR3 bases are TGCAGCGTCTTAGTGGGGGCTGGGGAAAAACTGTTTTTT. Amino acid sequence: CSVLVGAGEKLFF. The whole variable domain, filled in from reference TRBV29-1 and TRBJ1-4, reads SAVISQKPSRDICQRGTSLTIQCQVDSQVTMMFWYRQQPGQSLTLIATANQGSEATYESGFVIDKFPISRPNLTFSTLTVSNMSPEDSSIYLCSVLVGAGEKLFFGSGTQLSVL.

This clone appeared a few times. The rearrangement uses TRBV28 and TRBJ1-1; tentatively, D is TRBD1 (6 bases). This CDR3 region has 14 residues. Trimming took 8 bases from V and 2 from J, leaving 15 bases between them. Germline values: CDR1 MDHEN, CDR2 SYDVKM. The CDR3 is CASSPGTLNTEAFF. CDR3 coding DNA: TGTGCCAGCTCACCCGGGACACTTAACACTGAAGCTTTCTTT.

This sequence joins TRBV7-2 and TRBJ1-6, with 7 bases aligning to TRBD1. The V segment lost 5 bases and the J segment 9 bases; nucleotides outside the gene matches: 10. Germline CDR1 SGHTA, CDR2 FQGNSA. The CDR3 is made up of 15 amino acids. Here the CDR3 reads CASSPDRATPSPLHF. For the CDR3, the DNA is TGTGCCAGCAGCCCCGACAGGGCCACCCCTTCACCCCTCCACTTT. The full variable domain, with the rest looked up from reference TRBV7-2 and TRBJ1-6, is GAGVSQSPSNKVTEKGKDVELRCDPISGHTALYWYRQSLGQGLEFLIYFQGNSAPDKSGLPSDRFSAERTGGSVSTLTIQRTQQEDSAVYLCASSPDRATPSPLHFGNGTRLTVT.

V usage is TRBV6-5 and J usage is TRBJ1-2, with a possible D match to TRBD1 (5 bases). Looked up from germline, CDR1 is MNHEY and CDR2 is SVGAGI. Deletions cut 2 bases from V and 7 bases from J, with 17 bases between. This CDR3 region has 15 residues. CDR3 sequence: CASSYTGEGLGGYTF. The CDR3 DNA sequence: TGTGCCAGCAGTTACACGGGGGAGGGGCTGGGTGGCTACACCTTC.